The clone carrying this T cell receptor beta chain was counted ten times or more. A second PCR, run for about 6 to 12 cycles, used a sample-barcoded 5' primer plus a J-beta primer mix. A single record per CDR3 protein comes from TCRdb applying MiXCR to the 5' RACE reads. The sample contains around 820,000 distinct CDR3 sequences, roughly 25% of which appear only once. This record belongs to a study of blood T cells in healthy people across ages. V dropped 4 bases and J dropped 2; count of bases not matched to a gene: 4. Germline assignment: CDR1 SGHRS and CDR2 YFSETQ. This CDR3 is built from 14 residues. The same sample was also studied in work on T cells of mothers and their children.

The chain combines TRBV5-1 with TRBJ2-5; 8 bases align to TRBD1. The sample taken for sequencing was blood. This TCR derives from a boy between 10 and 17 years old in good health. The CDR3 sequence: CASSIGTGQETQYF. The CDR3 nucleotides read TGCGCCAGCAGCATAGGGACAGGACAAGAGACCCAGTACTTC.